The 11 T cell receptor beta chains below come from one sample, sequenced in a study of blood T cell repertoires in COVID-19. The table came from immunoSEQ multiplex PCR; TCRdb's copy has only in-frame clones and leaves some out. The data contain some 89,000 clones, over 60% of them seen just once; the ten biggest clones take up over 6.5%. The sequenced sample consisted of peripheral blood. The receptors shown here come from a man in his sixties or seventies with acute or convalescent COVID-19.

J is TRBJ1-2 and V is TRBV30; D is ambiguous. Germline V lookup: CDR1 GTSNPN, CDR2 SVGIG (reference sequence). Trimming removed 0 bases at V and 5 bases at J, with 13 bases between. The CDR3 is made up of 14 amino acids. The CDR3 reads CAWSVGEASYGYTF. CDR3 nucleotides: TGTGCCTGGAGTGTGGGAGAAGCTTCTTATGGCTACACCTTC.

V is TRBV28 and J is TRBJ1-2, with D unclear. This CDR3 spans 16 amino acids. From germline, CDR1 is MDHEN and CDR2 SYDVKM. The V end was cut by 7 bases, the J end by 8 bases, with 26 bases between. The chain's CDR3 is CASNPAGSGGSEGYTF. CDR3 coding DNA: TGTGCCAGCAACCCCGCGGGGTCGGGAGGGTCAGAAGGCTACACCTTC.

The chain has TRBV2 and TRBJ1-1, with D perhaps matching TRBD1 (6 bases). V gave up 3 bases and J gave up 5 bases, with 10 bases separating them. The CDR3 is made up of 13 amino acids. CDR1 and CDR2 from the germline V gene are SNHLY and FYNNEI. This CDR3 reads CASSERGGTEAFF. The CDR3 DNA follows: TGTGCCAGCAGTGAGAGGGGGGGGACTGAAGCTTTCTTT.

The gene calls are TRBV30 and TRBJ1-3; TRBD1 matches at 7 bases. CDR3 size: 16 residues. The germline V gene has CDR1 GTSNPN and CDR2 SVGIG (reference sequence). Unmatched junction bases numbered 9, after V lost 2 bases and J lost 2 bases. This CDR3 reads CAWSRLTGSPGNTIYF. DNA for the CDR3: TGTGCCTGGAGTAGATTGACAGGGTCGCCTGGAAACACCATATATTTT. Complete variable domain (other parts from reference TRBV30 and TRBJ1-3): SQTIHQWPATLVQPVGSPLSLECTVEGTSNPNLYWYRQAAGRGLQLLFYSVGIGQISSEVPQNLSASRPQDRQFILSSKKLLLSDSGFYLCAWSRLTGSPGNTIYFGEGSWLTVV.

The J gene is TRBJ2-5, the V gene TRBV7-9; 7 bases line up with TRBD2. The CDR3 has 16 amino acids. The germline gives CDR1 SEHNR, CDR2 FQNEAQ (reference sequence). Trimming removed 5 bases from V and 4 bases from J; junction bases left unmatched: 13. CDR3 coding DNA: TGTGCCAGCAGCGCCAGACTAGCTGGAGGGGTAGAGACCCAGTACTTC. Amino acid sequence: CASSARLAGGVETQYF.

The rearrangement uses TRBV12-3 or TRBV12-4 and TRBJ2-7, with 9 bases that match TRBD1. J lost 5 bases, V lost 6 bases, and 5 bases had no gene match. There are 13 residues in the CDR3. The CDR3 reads CASRGQGRNEQYF. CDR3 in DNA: TGTGCCAGCAGAGGACAGGGGAGGAACGAGCAGTACTTC.

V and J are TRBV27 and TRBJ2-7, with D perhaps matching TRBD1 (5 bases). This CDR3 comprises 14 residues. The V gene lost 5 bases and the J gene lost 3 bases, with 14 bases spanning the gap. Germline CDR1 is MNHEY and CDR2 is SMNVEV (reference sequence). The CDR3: CASSPSTEIYEQYV. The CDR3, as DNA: TGTGCCAGCAGTCCCTCGACAGAGATCTACGAGCAGTACGTC.

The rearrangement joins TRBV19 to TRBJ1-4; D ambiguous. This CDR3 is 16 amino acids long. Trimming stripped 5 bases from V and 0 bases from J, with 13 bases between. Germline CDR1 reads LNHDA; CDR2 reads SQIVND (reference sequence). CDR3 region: CASSSNQFATNEKLFF. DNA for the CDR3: TGTGCCAGTAGTTCCAACCAGTTTGCAACTAATGAAAAACTGTTTTTT.

The CDR3 DNA follows: TGTGCCAGCAGGCCCGACAGGGAGCGATCCTACGAGCAGTACTTC. The encoded protein is CASRPDRERSYEQYF. The chain is built from TRBV11-2 and TRBJ2-7, with 7 bases matching TRBD1. The germline V gene has CDR1 SGHAT and CDR2 FQNNGV. The CDR3 has 15 amino acids. V gave up 6 bases and J gave up 1 base; unmatched junction bases: 9.

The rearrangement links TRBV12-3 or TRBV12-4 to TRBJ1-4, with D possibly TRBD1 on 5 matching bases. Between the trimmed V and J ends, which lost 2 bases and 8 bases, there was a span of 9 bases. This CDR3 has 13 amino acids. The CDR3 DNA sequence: TGTGCCAGCAGTTTAAGTGGGGGGGAAAAACTGTTTTTT. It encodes CASSLSGGEKLFF.

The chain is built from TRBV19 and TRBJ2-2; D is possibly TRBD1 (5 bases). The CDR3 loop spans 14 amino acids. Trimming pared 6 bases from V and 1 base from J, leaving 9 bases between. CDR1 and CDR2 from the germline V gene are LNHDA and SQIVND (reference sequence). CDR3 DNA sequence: TGTGCCAGTAGGACCACAGGGAACACCGGGGAGCTGTTTTTT. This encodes CASRTTGNTGELFF.